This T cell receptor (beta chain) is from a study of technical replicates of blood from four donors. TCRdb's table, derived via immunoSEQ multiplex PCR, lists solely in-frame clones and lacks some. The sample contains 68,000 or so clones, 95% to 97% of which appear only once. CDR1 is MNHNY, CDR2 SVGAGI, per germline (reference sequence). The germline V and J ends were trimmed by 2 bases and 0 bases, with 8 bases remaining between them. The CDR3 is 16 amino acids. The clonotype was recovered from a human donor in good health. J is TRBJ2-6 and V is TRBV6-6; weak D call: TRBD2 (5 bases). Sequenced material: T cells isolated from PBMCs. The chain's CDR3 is CASSYAGNSGANVLTF. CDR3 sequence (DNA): TGTGCCAGCAGTTACGCGGGTAACTCTGGGGCCAACGTCCTGACTTTC.